Following are 27 T cell receptor beta chains from one sample sequenced in a study of CD8+ T cells in alopecia areata. As the sequencing template, cDNA was produced by extracting RNA and reverse transcribing it. Libraries were prepared by immunoSEQ multiplex PCR; TCRdb keeps only in-frame clonotypes and omits some of them. The top ten clones hold approximately 16% of a sample with 140,000 to 150,000 clones, about 87% of them seen once. Material: CD8+ T cells sorted from blood, obtained at week 0. The origin of the receptors is a human donor with alopecia areata.

This clone turned up a few times. The chain is built from TRBV7-3 and TRBJ2-3; 10 bases align to TRBD1. Germline CDR1 is SGHTA and CDR2 is FQGTGA. The CDR3 runs 15 residues. V gave up 5 bases and J gave up 4 bases; unmatched junction bases: 6. The DNA for the CDR3 is TGTGCCAGCAGCACCGGGACAGGGGTTTCAGATACGCAGTATTTT. It yields the protein CASSTGTGVSDTQYF.

V usage is TRBV7-2 and J usage is TRBJ2-1, with 8 positions matching TRBD2. Trimming at V came to 5 bases and at J to 5 bases, leaving 8 bases not matched to a gene. The germline CDR1 and CDR2 sequences are SGHTA and FQGNSA. This CDR3 has 15 residues. The DNA for the CDR3 is TGTGCCAGCAGCCATCTAGCGGGCCCGAACAATGAGCAGTTCTTC. Residues: CASSHLAGPNNEQFF.

The chain employs TRBV6-1 and TRBJ2-7; D unresolved. The CDR3 is 13 residues long. The germline V and J ends were trimmed by 1 base and 5 bases, with 9 bases remaining between them. Germline loops: CDR1 MNHNS, CDR2 SASEGT. The CDR3 spells CASSEGMGHEQYF. In nucleotides, the CDR3 is TGTGCCAGCAGTGAAGGGATGGGTCACGAGCAGTACTTC.

There are a few counts of this clone. V gene TRBV2 combines with J gene TRBJ1-5; D gene unclear. The germline V gene encodes CDR1 SNHLY and CDR2 FYNNEI. This CDR3 comprises 13 residues. Trimming cost V 2 bases and J 4 bases, with 6 bases left between them. The CDR3 DNA is TGTGCCAGCAGTGAACGCCAGAATCAGCCCCAGCATTTT. Translation gives CASSERQNQPQHF.

The chain has TRBV29-1 and TRBJ1-6; a possible D gene is TRBD1 (6 bases). There are 14 residues in the CDR3. Trimming shortened V by 6 bases and J by 6 bases, and 15 bases separated the two germline ends. The V gene's germline CDR1 is SQVTM and CDR2 ANQGSEA. CDR3 sequence reads: CSVSSGHGNSPLHF. The CDR3 DNA reads TGCAGCGTGTCATCGGGACATGGTAATTCACCCCTCCACTTT.

The chain employs TRBV10-3 and TRBJ2-2, with D tentatively TRBD1 (8 bases). Trimming pared 8 bases from V and 4 bases from J, leaving 14 bases between. CDR3 length: 14 amino acids. Germline loops: CDR1 ENHRY, CDR2 SYGVKD. CDR3 loop: CAILTGEGTGELFF. For the CDR3, the DNA is TGTGCCATCTTGACAGGGGAGGGCACCGGGGAGCTGTTTTTT.

The chain couples TRBV29-1 to TRBJ2-7; unclear D gene. The V and J ends lost 3 bases and 0 bases respectively, with 9 bases between them. Germline lookup yields CDR1 SQVTM and CDR2 ANQGSEA. The CDR3 contains 13 residues. DNA of the CDR3: TGCAGCGTTGAGAGCGTCGACTCCTACGAGCAGTACTTC. It translates to CSVESVDSYEQYF.

The chain links TRBV30 to TRBJ1-6; no firm D call. CDR1 and CDR2 (germline): GTSNPN, SVGIG (reference sequence). Trimming took off 2 bases at V and 13 bases at J, with 15 bases between the two ends. The CDR3 contains 13 residues. The CDR3 coding sequence is TGTGCCTGGAGTCCGGACTCCCTCGCCCCCCTCCACTTT. Translating it yields CAWSPDSLAPLHF. Full variable domain (outside the CDR3, taken from reference TRBV30 and TRBJ1-6): SQTIHQWPATLVQPVGSPLSLECTVEGTSNPNLYWYRQAAGRGLQLLFYSVGIGQISSEVPQNLSASRPQDRQFILSSKKLLLSDSGFYLCAWSPDSLAPLHFGNGTRLTVT.

The chain uses TRBV6-5 and TRBJ2-3, with D maybe TRBD2 (5 bases). CDR3 length: 13 residues. CDR1 is MNHEY and CDR2 is SVGAGI in the germline V gene. Trimming pared 7 bases from V and 5 bases from J, leaving 13 bases between. The CDR3 reads CASTMRAEDTQYF. In DNA form, the CDR3 reads TGTGCCAGCACCATGCGGGCAGAAGATACGCAGTATTTT.

The V gene is TRBV9, the J gene TRBJ1-2; D perhaps matches TRBD1 (6 bases). The CDR3 contains 12 residues. Germline V CDR1 and CDR2: SGDLS, YYNGEE. The ends were cut back, 7 bases at V and 3 bases at J, with 10 bases in the middle. CDR3: CASRGQYYGYTF. CDR3 in DNA: TGTGCCAGCCGAGGACAGTACTATGGCTACACCTTC.

This chain connects TRBV7-8 to TRBJ2-3; TRBD2 agrees at 9 bases. This CDR3 region has 15 residues. Germline V lookup: CDR1 SGHVS, CDR2 FQNEAQ. V was clipped by 3 bases and J by 7 bases; unmatched bases: 8. In nucleotides, the CDR3 is TGTGCCAGCAGCTTGGCTGCGGGAGGGCCTAATACGCAGTATTTT. It yields the protein CASSLAAGGPNTQYF.

The V and J genes are TRBV7-6 and TRBJ2-3; no firm D call. This CDR3 is 15 amino acids long. The germline V and J ends were trimmed by 6 bases and 2 bases, with 15 bases remaining between them. The V gene's germline CDR1 is SGHVS and CDR2 FNYEAQ. The CDR3 bases are TGTGCCAGCAGTCCCGGTAGGGCACACACAGATACGCAGTATTTT. Amino acid sequence: CASSPGRAHTDTQYF.

This chain links TRBV2 with TRBJ1-6; no reliable D call. Trimming left V 0 bases short and J 7 bases short, with 7 bases between. The CDR3 consists of 14 residues. Germline V CDR1 and CDR2: SNHLY, FYNNEI. For the CDR3, the DNA is TGTGCCAGCAGTGAAGCGGCCGTAAATTCACCCCTCCACTTT. It yields the protein CASSEAAVNSPLHF.

This clone was counted a single time. Other DNA variants within this sample encode the same CDR3. The rearrangement uses TRBV7-3 and TRBJ2-1; D unclear. This CDR3 comprises 13 residues. The germline gives CDR1 SGHTA, CDR2 FQGTGA. V was cut by 2 bases and J by 0 bases, with 2 bases left in between. The CDR3 is CASSLSSYNEQFF. CDR3 in DNA: TGTGCCAGCAGCTTATCCTCCTACAATGAGCAGTTCTTC.

V and J are TRBV29-1 and TRBJ1-2; TRBD1 agrees at 7 bases. Germline V gene lookup returns CDR1 SQVTM and CDR2 ANQGSEA. Trimming removed 3 bases from V and 5 bases from J; junction bases left unmatched: 15. This CDR3 is built from 16 residues. CDR3 in amino acids: CSVEGPTGQSLYGYTF. DNA of the CDR3: TGCAGCGTTGAGGGGCCCACGGGACAGTCCTTGTATGGCTACACCTTC.

The J gene is TRBJ2-2, the V gene TRBV14; D gene unclear. The CDR3 runs to 17 residues. Trimming cost V 0 bases and J 3 bases, with 14 bases left between them. Germline loops: CDR1 SGHDN, CDR2 FVKESK. The DNA for the CDR3 is TGTGCCAGCAGCCAAGATCCCGGGTCTGATTACACCGGGGAGCTGTTTTTT. Translated: CASSQDPGSDYTGELFF.

J is TRBJ1-5 and V is TRBV27; 9 bases match TRBD1. CDR1 is MNHEY and CDR2 is SMNVEV in the germline V gene (reference sequence). V gave up 10 bases and J gave up 0 bases; unmatched junction bases: 7. This CDR3 is built from 15 residues. The CDR3 DNA reads TGTGCCACCGCACAGGGGGCGCTTAGCAATCAGCCCCAGCATTTT. Protein: CATAQGALSNQPQHF.

The chain recombines TRBV5-4 with TRBJ1-2, with TRBD1 matching over 8 bases. V lost 2 bases, J lost 2 bases, and 17 bases stayed unmatched. In germline, CDR1 is SGHNT, CDR2 YYREEE (reference sequence). The CDR3 totals 19 residues. The CDR3: CASSLGSGAGGDVNYGYTF. Here the CDR3 DNA reads TGTGCCAGCAGCTTAGGCTCGGGGGCAGGGGGCGATGTAAACTATGGCTACACCTTC.

The chain is built from TRBV4-1 and TRBJ2-5, with 9 positions matching TRBD1. Losses at the gene ends were 0 bases for V and 4 bases for J; bases not matched to a gene: 6. CDR1 and CDR2 (germline): MGHRA, YSYEKL. There are 16 residues in the CDR3. Written as DNA, the CDR3 is TGCGCCAGCAGCCAAGAATGGGACAGGGTTAGAGAGACCCAGTACTTC. Translated, it gives CASSQEWDRVRETQYF.

The chain is built from TRBV11-3 and TRBJ2-1; TRBD2 aligns across 14 bases. The CDR3 has 14 residues. Trimming cost V 1 base and J 14 bases; bases outside gene matches: 4. CDR1 SGHNT and CDR2 YENEEA come from the germline V gene. The CDR3 DNA sequence: TGTGCCAGCAGCTTAGGACTAGCGGGGGGGCCGGAGTTCTTC. Its protein is CASSLGLAGGPEFF.

The rearrangement uses TRBV6-5 and TRBJ2-7, with D hard to call. CDR1 and CDR2 (germline): MNHEY, SVGAGI. Deletions cut 5 bases from V and 4 bases from J, with 12 bases between. CDR3 size: 13 residues. CDR3 protein: CASSGRRIYEQYF. The CDR3 DNA follows: TGTGCCAGCAGTGGCCGCCGGATTTACGAGCAGTACTTC.

This chain uses TRBV23-1 with TRBJ1-5; possible D gene TRBD1, 5 bases. TRBV23-1 is an open reading frame, and its role is uncertain. Trimming shortened V by 2 bases and J by 5 bases, and 13 bases separated the two germline ends. The CDR3 is 15 amino acids. The CDR3 protein is CASSQGDGGDQPQHF. The CDR3 coding sequence is TGCGCCAGCAGTCAAGGGGACGGTGGGGATCAGCCCCAGCATTTT.

This clone was observed a handful of times. The V call is TRBV29-1, the J call TRBJ2-7; D perhaps matches TRBD2 (5 bases). The V and J ends lost 3 bases and 4 bases respectively, with 19 bases between them. The germline V gene encodes CDR1 SQVTM and CDR2 ANQGSEA. The CDR3 has 15 amino acids. CDR3 sequence (DNA): TGCAGCGTTGATGGTCGAGGGTCCGCACTATACGAGCAGTACTTC. This gives the protein CSVDGRGSALYEQYF.

V and J are TRBV4-1 and TRBJ2-7, with D perhaps being TRBD1 or TRBD2 (5 bases each). Trimming removed 3 bases at V and 2 bases at J, with 11 bases between. CDR1 and CDR2 (germline): MGHRA, YSYEKL. The CDR3 loop spans 14 amino acids. In DNA, the CDR3 is TGCGCCAGCAGCCAGGGGGACCTCGCCTACGAGCAGTACTTC. Translated, it gives CASSQGDLAYEQYF.

The chain links TRBV12-5 to TRBJ2-1; D could derive from TRBD1 or TRBD2 (5 bases each). Deletions cut 6 bases from V and 2 bases from J, with 14 bases between. The CDR3 is 15 residues long. Germline V gives CDR1 LGHNT, CDR2 FRNRAP. The CDR3 bases are TGTGCTAGTGGCCCCACAGAGGGGACCTACAATGAGCAGTTCTTC. Translation: CASGPTEGTYNEQFF.

This chain connects TRBV27 to TRBJ2-5; D might be TRBD1 or TRBD2, each matching 5 bases. The CDR3 is made up of 17 amino acids. With 0 bases removed from V and 5 bases from J, the gap between germline ends came to 19 bases. Germline assignment: CDR1 MNHEY and CDR2 SMNVEV (reference sequence). DNA for the CDR3: TGTGCCAGCAGTTTATCTACGGGCCTGCCTTGGGGGGAGACCCAGTACTTC. This gives the protein CASSLSTGLPWGETQYF.

This clone is a singleton in its sample. This CDR3 is CASSGIAGGSEQFF. The CDR3 region has the DNA TGTGCCAGCAGCGGTATAGCGGGGGGGAGTGAGCAGTTCTTC. This chain uses TRBV9 with TRBJ2-1; 11 nucleotides match TRBD2. The CDR3 covers 14 residues. The germline CDR1 and CDR2 sequences are SGDLS and YYNGEE. With V trimmed by 3 bases and J by 9 bases, 5 bases remained unmatched.